The rows below give T cell receptor beta chains drawn from one sample of a study of T cell responses to AZD1222 COVID-19 vaccine. The assay was immunoSEQ multiplex PCR, and TCRdb's table has in-frame clones only and misses some. The sample lists 95,000 to 100,000 clones, about 86% occurring once. The sequencing here drew on peripheral blood, taken on day 0 of AZD1222 vaccination. These receptors were obtained from an adult in good health. CDR3s include the opening cysteine and the closing phenylalanine or tryptophan. The D gene is left open where the match is weak. Clone size is not always given. Where it is, it says once, few, many or a class for expanded clones.

j_gene | abundance | d_gene | v_gene | CDR3nt | CDR3aa
TRBJ2-7 | - | TRBD1 | TRBV27 | TGTGCCAGCAGTAATGACAGGGGCTCCTACGAGCAGTACTTC | CASSNDRGSYEQYF
TRBJ2-7 | - | - | TRBV7-2 | TGTGCCAGCAGCTTTGAACGTTCCTACGAGCAGTACTTC | CASSFERSYEQYF
TRBJ2-5 | many | - | TRBV4-1 | TGCGCCAGCAGAAAAGGGGGCAGGCAGGGGGGAGAGACCCAGTACTTC | CASRKGGRQGGETQYF
TRBJ1-3 | - | - | TRBV5-5 | TGTGCCAGCAGCTTGTATGTTCCTGGAAACACCATATATTTT | CASSLYVPGNTIYF
TRBJ1-1 | - | TRBD1 | TRBV29-1 | TGCAGCGTCAACAGGGGGGGGGACACTGAAGCTTTCTTT | CSVNRGGDTEAFF
TRBJ2-7 | - | - | TRBV10-3 | TGTGCCATCGGACAGACAGGAGGGGGTTTTTACGAGCAGTACTTC | CAIGQTGGGFYEQYF
TRBJ2-5 | - | TRBD1 | TRBV27 | TGTGCCAGCAGTTCGACAGGGGGCGGTGGGGAGACCCAGTACTTC | CASSSTGGGGETQYF
TRBJ2-2 | once | TRBD2 | TRBV5-1 | TGCGCCAGCAGCATGACTAGCGGTGACGGGGAGCTGTTTTTT | CASSMTSGDGELFF
TRBJ2-1 | - | - | TRBV11-2 | TGTGCCAGCAGCCCGCCCGGGACTCGGTTCAATGAGCAGTTCTTC | CASSPPGTRFNEQFF
TRBJ2-3 | - | - | TRBV7-2 | TGTGCCAGCACGCCCCCAGTGGGCACAGATACGCAGTATTTT | CASTPPVGTDTQYF
TRBJ2-7 | - | - | TRBV28 | TGTGCCAGCAGTTTCGGCGGTTCCTACGAGCAGTACTTC | CASSFGGSYEQYF
TRBJ2-5 | - | TRBD1 | TRBV10-3 | TGTGCCATCAGTGAGAGACAGGGCGGGGAGACCCAGTACTTC | CAISERQGGETQYF
TRBJ1-4 | once | - | TRBV2 | TGTGCCAGCAGTGAAGCGCTGAGGGGGGGAGAAAAACTGTTTTTT | CASSEALRGGEKLFF
TRBJ1-6 | - | - | TRBV10-3 | TGTGCCACCCGGGACATCCGGAGGGGGTTGGATAATTCACCCCTCCACTTT | CATRDIRRGLDNSPLHF